This T cell receptor beta chain appears in the sequencing data of a study of radiation and T cells in renal cell carcinoma. Treatment described: treatment-naive control, cytoreductive nephrectomy. For this clone: Its antigen remains unknown.

Overall study results and limits: Irradiated tumors had higher TCR clonality than control tumors.

Produced via immunoSEQ multiplex PCR; TCRdb's table is partial and in-frame only. The table records some 14,000 clones, approximately 52% of them present only once. Germline CDR1 reads MGHDK; CDR2 reads SYGVNS. The CDR3 is 16 residues long. The V and J ends lost 1 base and 8 bases, in that order; junction bases with no gene match: 11. Sequences were derived from tumor tissue, sampled from a patient whose treatment was nephrectomy without radiotherapy. V is TRBV25-1 and J is TRBJ2-1; 7 bases map to TRBD2. This TCR was sampled from a middle-aged man with renal cell carcinoma. In nucleotides, the CDR3 is TGTGCCAGCAGTGAATTGCTAAGCGGGGTAAGGGATGAGCAGTTCTTC. Protein sequence: CASSELLSGVRDEQFF.